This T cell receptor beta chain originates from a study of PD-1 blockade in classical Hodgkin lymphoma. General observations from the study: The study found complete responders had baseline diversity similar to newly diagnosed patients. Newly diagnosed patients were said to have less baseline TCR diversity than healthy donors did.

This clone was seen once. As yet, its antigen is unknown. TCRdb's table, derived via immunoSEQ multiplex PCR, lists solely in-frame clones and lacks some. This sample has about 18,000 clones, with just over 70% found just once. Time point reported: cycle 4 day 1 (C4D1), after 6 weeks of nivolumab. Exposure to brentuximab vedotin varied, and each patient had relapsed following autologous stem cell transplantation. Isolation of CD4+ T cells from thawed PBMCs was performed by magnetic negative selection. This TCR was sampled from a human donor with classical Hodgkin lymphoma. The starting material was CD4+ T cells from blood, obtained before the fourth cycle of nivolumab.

The CDR3 region is CASSAVGKSTDTQYF. Written as DNA, the CDR3 is TGTGCCAGCAGCGCGGTGGGAAAAAGCACAGATACGCAGTATTTT. The J gene is TRBJ2-3, the V gene TRBV5-4, with unresolved D. Trimming removed 4 bases from V and 0 bases from J, with 12 bases in between. Germline CDR1 and CDR2: SGHNT and YYREEE (reference sequence). This CDR3 is 15 amino acids long.